The rows below give T cell receptor beta chains drawn from one sample of a study of blood T cell repertoires in COVID-19. Sequencing was performed with immunoSEQ multiplex PCR; in TCRdb, only in-frame clones are kept and a portion is missing. The sample holds some 370,000 clones, over 80% seen once. The sample comprised PBMCs or T cells enriched from blood (not recorded which). The receptors stem from a woman between 45 and 60 years old who had recovered from COVID-19. The CDR3 runs from the conserved cysteine through the conserved F or W. Fields, in order: clone size, J gene, V gene, D gene, CDR3 DNA, CDR3 protein. The D gene is left open where the match is weak. Only some rows state a clone size, as once, few, many or a class for expanded clones.

-	TRBJ1-2	TRBV21-1	-	TGTGCCAGCAGCAACGGAGCCCGACAGCCTTATGGCTACACCTTC	CASSNGARQPYGYTF
-	TRBJ2-5	TRBV28	TRBD2	TGTGCCAGCAGTTTATGGAGCGGGGGGGGTAAAGAGACCCAGTACTTC	CASSLWSGGGKETQYF
-	TRBJ2-1	TRBV7-2	-	TGTGCCAGCAGCCCGTACATGGGAGGTGAGCAGTTCTTC	CASSPYMGGEQFF
-	TRBJ1-1	TRBV27	-	TGTGCCAGCAGCATACAGCTGAACACTGAAGCTTTCTTT	CASSIQLNTEAFF
once	TRBJ1-3	TRBV5-4	TRBD1	TGTGCCAGCAGCTTGGCCCCCGCCGGGACAGGGGGAAACACCATATATTTT	CASSLAPAGTGGNTIYF
-	TRBJ1-1	TRBV2	TRBD1	TGTGCCAGCATTCTATCTATAGGGGGCTCTACTGAAGCTTTCTTT	CASILSIGGSTEAFF
-	TRBJ1-2	TRBV13	-	TGTGCCAGCAGCTTAGACAGACAGGCTCCTACCTTC	CASSLDRQAPTF
-	TRBJ1-4	TRBV10-3	-	TGTGCCACCGCCCCACAGGCAACTAATGAAAAACTGTTTTTT	CATAPQATNEKLFF
-	TRBJ1-2	TRBV10-3	TRBD1	TGTGCCCTCAAGACAGGGGAGGGATATGGCTACACCTTC	CALKTGEGYGYTF
few	TRBJ1-2	TRBV9	-	TGTGCCAGCAGCGTAGCTCCTTCCCGGGGGGGCTACACCTTC	CASSVAPSRGGYTF
-	TRBJ2-3	TRBV2	-	TGTGCCAGCAGTGCCGACGGGACTAGCACAGATACGCAGTATTTT	CASSADGTSTDTQYF
-	TRBJ2-3	TRBV4-1	-	TGCGCCAGCAGCCAAGATCACAGCTTCGCAGATACGCAGTATTTT	CASSQDHSFADTQYF
-	TRBJ1-2	TRBV6-5	TRBD1	TGTGCCAGCAGTTTCACAGGGGGTGGCTACACCTTC	CASSFTGGGYTF
-	TRBJ2-1	TRBV5-1	TRBD2	TGCGCCAGCAGCTTGGTAGCGGGAGTTGGTTCGTACAATGAGCAGTTCTTC	CASSLVAGVGSYNEQFF
-	TRBJ1-1	TRBV5-1	-	TGCGCCAGCACCAAGAATTATGACAGTAACACTGAAGCTTTCTTT	CASTKNYDSNTEAFF
-	TRBJ1-1	TRBV13	-	TGTGCCAGCAGCGTACAGGGTAGGAGCACTGAAGCTTTCTTT	CASSVQGRSTEAFF
-	TRBJ2-1	TRBV5-4	TRBD2	TGTGCCAGCAGCCTCGGACTAGCGGGAGTGCATGAGCAGTTCTTC	CASSLGLAGVHEQFF
few	TRBJ2-1	TRBV14	-	TGTGCCAGCAGCCAAGTGATATCGGGTTCCTACAATGAGCAGTTCTTC	CASSQVISGSYNEQFF
-	TRBJ1-1	TRBV19	-	TGTGCCAGTAGTAACCCGATGGGGGGAGAGAACACTGAAGCTTTCTTT	CASSNPMGGENTEAFF
-	TRBJ2-7	TRBV5-6	TRBD1	TGTGCCAGCAGCTATAAACAGGGGGCGGATGAGCAGTACTTC	CASSYKQGADEQYF
-	TRBJ2-7	TRBV19	-	TGTGCCAGCGGAGTCGGGGGAACGACCTCCTACGAGCAGTACTTC	CASGVGGTTSYEQYF
-	TRBJ1-5	TRBV30	TRBD1	TGTGCCTGGGGCCCCGGACAGGGTAATCAGCCCCAGCATTTT	CAWGPGQGNQPQHF
-	TRBJ1-5	TRBV7-2	-	TGTGCCAGCAGCTTAACTCCCCTCAATCAGCCCCAGCATTTT	CASSLTPLNQPQHF
-	TRBJ2-2	TRBV9	-	TGTGCCAGCAGCCCTTGGACACCTAACACCGGGGAGCTGTTTTTT	CASSPWTPNTGELFF
-	TRBJ2-7	TRBV12-3/TRBV12-4	-	TGTGCCAGCAAAGGGGGCTCCTACGAGCAGTACTTC	CASKGGSYEQYF
-	TRBJ1-3	TRBV19	-	TGTGCCAGTAGCCCAGGATCCATGAACACCATATATTTT	CASSPGSMNTIYF
once	TRBJ2-1	TRBV27	-	TGTGCCAGCAGTTTAGAGGGAGGCAGCTTCTCCTACAATGAGCAGTTCTTC	CASSLEGGSFSYNEQFF
few	TRBJ1-4	TRBV7-9	TRBD1	TGTGCCAGCAGTCCTCCCGGACAGGGGATTTTTAATGAAAAACTGTTTTTT	CASSPPGQGIFNEKLFF
-	TRBJ1-6	TRBV7-3	TRBD1	TGTGCCAGCAGCTTAGGACAGGGGTCTAATTCACCCCTCCACTTT	CASSLGQGSNSPLHF
-	TRBJ1-2	TRBV5-4	-	TGTGCCAGCAGCTCAAAAACCCTACTCGGCTATGGCTACACCTTC	CASSSKTLLGYGYTF
-	TRBJ2-1	TRBV9	-	TGTGCCAGCTCCCTTGGCCCCTCGGGTGAGCAGTTCTTC	CASSLGPSGEQFF
-	TRBJ2-1	TRBV20-1	TRBD2	TGCAGTGCTAGTAGGACTAGCGGGGCCCTTTCCTACAATGAGCAGTTCTTC	CSASRTSGALSYNEQFF
-	TRBJ1-2	TRBV6-5	TRBD1	TGTGCCAGCAGTTGGACAGGAACGGCTAACTATGGCTACACCTTC	CASSWTGTANYGYTF
-	TRBJ2-5	TRBV18	-	TGTGCCAGCTCACCCGGTCTAATACAAGAGACCCAGTACTTC	CASSPGLIQETQYF
once	TRBJ1-1	TRBV15	-	TGTGCCACCAGCAGAGTACATTCGAACACTGAAGCTTTCTTT	CATSRVHSNTEAFF
few	TRBJ2-7	TRBV5-8	TRBD1	TGTGCCAGCAATCCACAGGGGCCTTACGAGCAGTACTTC	CASNPQGPYEQYF
-	TRBJ1-2	TRBV3-1/TRBV3-2	TRBD1	TGTGCCAGCAGCCAAACTAGGGACAGGCGTGGCTACACCTTC	CASSQTRDRRGYTF
once	TRBJ2-1	TRBV28	TRBD1	TGTGCCAGCAGTTTCGGACAGGGGGTGAATGAGCAGTTCTTC	CASSFGQGVNEQFF
-	TRBJ1-2	TRBV4-3	TRBD1	TGCGCCAGCAGCCGGACAGGGGAGTGGAACTATGGCTACACCTTC	CASSRTGEWNYGYTF
-	TRBJ1-2	TRBV5-1	TRBD1	TGCGCCAGCAGCTGGGGACAGTCAAACTATGGCTACACCTTC	CASSWGQSNYGYTF
-	TRBJ2-7	TRBV4-1	TRBD1	TGCGCCAGCAGCCAAGACCCAGGGGGCATCTCCTACGAGCAGTACTTC	CASSQDPGGISYEQYF
-	TRBJ1-3	TRBV12-3/TRBV12-4	-	TGTGCCAGCACCCCGGCGGACACCATATATTTT	CASTPADTIYF